The 27 T cell receptor beta chains listed next were all sequenced from one sample in a study of blood T cell repertoires in COVID-19 (dated by TCRdb to the early 2020s). The library came from the immunoSEQ multiplex PCR assay. This is the immuneACCESS table as TCRdb keeps it, with only in-frame sequences that have V and J called. A part of the clones is gone; compared with another copy, unresolved V genes explain less than half, and the rest is unexplained. Within this sample are a few hundred thousand clones, with approximately 88% of them counted one time only. The biggest ten clones account for approximately 3.4% of the sample. Specimen: PBMCs or T cells enriched from blood (not recorded which). All receptors derive from a middle-aged woman who had been exposed to COVID-19.

The V call is TRBV4-3, the J call TRBJ2-6; D call uncertain. The CDR3 loop spans 14 amino acids. V lost 1 base, J lost 4 bases, and 5 bases lay in between. From germline, CDR1 is LGHNA and CDR2 YSLEER. DNA of the CDR3: TGCGCCAGCAGCCAAGGCGCGGGGGCCAACGTCCTGACTTTC. Residues: CASSQGAGANVLTF.

The chain links TRBV27 to TRBJ2-2, with D unclear. The CDR3 spans 13 residues. From germline, CDR1 is MNHEY and CDR2 SMNVEV (reference sequence). V lost 3 bases, J lost 1 base, and 3 bases lay in between. The DNA for the CDR3 is TGTGCCAGCAGTTTCAGGAACACCGGGGAGCTGTTTTTT. Translation: CASSFRNTGELFF.

The chain joins TRBV7-2 to TRBJ1-2; D uncertain. V lost 5 bases and J lost 2, with 3 bases in between. Germline CDR1 is SGHTA and CDR2 is FQGNSA. CDR3 size: 11 residues. The CDR3 reads CASSLNYGYTF. The CDR3 nucleotides read TGTGCCAGCAGCCTAAACTATGGCTACACCTTC.

The gene calls are TRBV4-3 and TRBJ2-7; D is perhaps TRBD2 (5 bases). With 0 bases removed from V and 3 bases from J, the gap between germline ends came to 6 bases. CDR3 size: 13 residues. CDR1 is LGHNA, CDR2 YSLEER, per germline. This CDR3 reads CASSQDRGYEQYV. The CDR3 DNA is TGCGCCAGCAGCCAAGATCGGGGCTACGAGCAGTACGTC.

This clone was counted between two and nine times. The chain recombines TRBV4-2 with TRBJ2-1, with 7 bases lining up with TRBD2. Germline CDR1 and CDR2: LGHNA and YNFKEQ. Germline trimming cut 0 bases from V and 2 bases from J; bases unmatched to any gene: 1. The CDR3 contains 15 residues. The CDR3 bases are TGTGCCAGCAGCCAAGATCTAGCGGCCTACAATGAGCAGTTCTTC. Translated: CASSQDLAAYNEQFF.

The CDR3 loop is CASSFGGYEQYF. CDR3 bases: TGTGCCAGCAGCTTTGGGGGGTACGAGCAGTACTTC. This chain joins TRBV3-1 (or the pseudogene TRBV3-2) and TRBJ2-7, with TRBD2 as a possible D gene (6 bases). From germline, CDR1 is LGHDT and CDR2 YNNKEL (reference sequence). This CDR3 is built from 12 residues. Trimming pared 5 bases from V and 4 bases from J, leaving 9 bases between.

The gene calls are TRBV2 and TRBJ2-5; D is unresolved. Trimming removed 6 bases from V and 1 base from J, with 3 bases in between. This CDR3 spans 11 amino acids. The V gene's germline CDR1 is SNHLY and CDR2 FYNNEI. The CDR3 protein is CASSLQETQYF. The CDR3 DNA sequence: TGTGCCAGCAGCCTCCAAGAGACCCAGTACTTC.

This chain uses TRBV6-6 with TRBJ1-5, with 7 bases that match TRBD1. This CDR3 contains 16 residues. V lost 5 bases, J lost 7 bases, and 14 bases stayed unmatched. Germline V gene sequence: CDR1 MNHNY, CDR2 SVGAGI (reference sequence). The CDR3, as DNA: TGTGCCAGCAGTCGACTCCAGGGGGACCCCCAGCAGCCCCAGCATTTT. Its translation: CASSRLQGDPQQPQHF.

This clone occurred once. The V and J genes are TRBV15 and TRBJ1-5; D is perhaps TRBD1 (6 bases). Germline values: CDR1 LNHNV, CDR2 YYDKDF (reference sequence). This CDR3 is 16 amino acids long. Between the trimmed V and J ends, which lost 4 bases and 1 base, there was a span of 14 bases. The CDR3 DNA is TGTGCCACCAGCACCCCCAGGGGAGGGAGCAATCAGCCCCAGCATTTT. Amino acid sequence: CATSTPRGGSNQPQHF.

V is TRBV6-5 and J is TRBJ1-4, with no clear D. Germline V gene data show CDR1 as MNHEY and CDR2 as SVGAGI. CDR3 size: 16 residues. Trimming took 4 bases from V and 0 from J, leaving 12 bases between them. CDR3 in amino acids: CASSSRLRATNEKLFF. The CDR3, as DNA: TGTGCCAGCAGTTCACGTCTGCGTGCAACTAATGAAAAACTGTTTTTT.

The chain carries TRBV30 and TRBJ2-3; D not certain. Deletions cut 2 bases from V and 4 bases from J, with 13 bases between. The germline V gene encodes CDR1 GTSNPN and CDR2 SVGIG (reference sequence). The CDR3 is 14 residues long. The CDR3 loop reads CAWSRMTLADTQYF. The CDR3 nucleotides are TGTGCCTGGAGTCGCATGACACTGGCAGATACGCAGTATTTT.

In this sample, this clone turned up once. Here the CDR3 reads CAISESASGRTDTQYF. The CDR3, as DNA: TGTGCCATCAGTGAGTCGGCTAGCGGTCGCACAGATACGCAGTATTTT. The chain links TRBV10-3 to TRBJ2-3; 7 bases fit TRBD2. Germline V gene lookup returns CDR1 ENHRY and CDR2 SYGVKD. The CDR3 sequence is 16 residues long. The V segment lost 0 bases and the J segment 1 base; nucleotides outside the gene matches: 4.

This chain links TRBV25-1 with TRBJ1-1; 8 bases align to TRBD1. This CDR3 is built from 16 residues. V shed 4 bases, J shed 2 bases, and the junction held 9 bases outside the gene matches. CDR1 is MGHDK, CDR2 SYGVNS, per germline. The CDR3 nucleotides read TGTGCCAGCAGTGGGCTAGCCGGGACAGGAAACACTGAAGCTTTCTTT. Translation: CASSGLAGTGNTEAFF.

Only one count was recorded for this clone. The chain couples TRBV7-3 to TRBJ1-1; TRBD1 aligns across 7 bases. The germline V gene has CDR1 SGHTA and CDR2 FQGTGA. Unmatched junction bases numbered 10, after V lost 4 bases and J lost 2 bases. The CDR3 length is 16 residues. The DNA of the CDR3 is TGTGCCAGCAGCTCCGGGCGGACAGGCCGCAACACTGAAGCTTTCTTT. Residues: CASSSGRTGRNTEAFF.

In its sample, this clone was seen a few times. The chain joins TRBV6-1 to TRBJ2-3; a weak D match, TRBD2 (5 bases). CDR3 size: 16 residues. Germline V CDR1 and CDR2: MNHNS, SASEGT. V was trimmed by 2 bases and J by 8 bases, leaving 20 bases between them. CDR3 sequence: CASSESLSGSSGTQYF. CDR3 in DNA: TGTGCCAGCAGTGAATCTCTCTCGGGGTCCAGCGGTACGCAGTATTTT.

This clone is a singleton in its sample. This CDR3 reads CASSPRQGRGYTDTQYF. As DNA, the CDR3 is TGTGCCAGCAGCCCTAGACAGGGGAGGGGGTACACAGATACGCAGTATTTT. The V and J genes are TRBV7-3 and TRBJ2-3, with D maybe TRBD1 (8 bases). CDR1 SGHTA and CDR2 FQGTGA come from the germline V gene. Deletions cut 5 bases from V and 2 bases from J, with 20 bases between. This CDR3 region has 17 residues.

The genes are TRBV28 and TRBJ1-3; D is unclear. This CDR3 has 12 residues. V was trimmed by 3 bases and J by 3 bases, leaving 3 bases between them. Germline CDR1 is MDHEN and CDR2 is SYDVKM. CDR3 nucleotides: TGTGCCAGCAGTTTCTTTGGAAACACCATATATTTT. Amino acid sequence: CASSFFGNTIYF.

This chain joins TRBV18 and TRBJ1-2; no definite D call. This CDR3 has 14 amino acids. The V end was cut by 2 bases, the J end by 1 base, with 8 bases between. Germline CDR1 is KGHSH and CDR2 is LQKENI. DNA of the CDR3: TGTGCCAGCTCACCAAGTGAGGGTAACTATGGCTACACCTTC. It is translated as CASSPSEGNYGYTF.

This clone occurred a few times. V and J are TRBV7-3 and TRBJ2-1; a weak D match, TRBD2 (6 bases). The CDR3 runs 16 residues. V was trimmed by 4 bases and J by 0 bases, leaving 13 bases between them. Germline values: CDR1 SGHTA, CDR2 FQGTGA. The CDR3 loop reads CASSSGGGGSYNEQFF. The CDR3 DNA is TGTGCCAGCAGCTCCGGGGGAGGTGGCTCCTACAATGAGCAGTTCTTC.

CDR3 region: CASHSRGQETQYF. CDR3 bases: TGTGCCAGCCACTCCCGGGGACAAGAGACCCAGTACTTC. This chain links TRBV28 with TRBJ2-5; D is perhaps TRBD2 (5 bases). The CDR3 contains 13 residues. The germline V and J ends were trimmed by 8 bases and 2 bases, with 12 bases remaining between them. Germline CDR1 reads MDHEN; CDR2 reads SYDVKM.

The chain is built from TRBV12-5 and TRBJ1-2; D is ambiguous. V was shortened by 2 bases and J by 0 bases, with 13 bases between the two germline ends. The CDR3 has 16 residues. Germline-derived CDR1 and CDR2 are LGHNT and FRNRAP. DNA for the CDR3: TGTGCTAGTGGTTTGTGGGAGAGAACCCCTAACTATGGCTACACCTTC. It codes for CASGLWERTPNYGYTF.

The chain joins TRBV6-2 or TRBV6-3 to TRBJ2-7, with D possibly being TRBD1 (6 bases). CDR1 and CDR2 (germline): MNHEY, SVGEGT. The CDR3 sequence is 20 residues long. Trimming cost V 2 bases and J 3 bases, with 29 bases left between them. The CDR3 DNA reads TGTGCCAGCAGTTACAACAGATTAACGCGACAGGTCCTCCGATTCTACGAGCAGTACGTC. This sequence encodes CASSYNRLTRQVLRFYEQYV.

CDR3 sequence reads: CASSLAAGGLYNEQFF. CDR3 sequence (DNA): TGCGCCAGCAGCTTGGCGGCAGGGGGCCTCTACAATGAGCAGTTCTTC. This chain uses TRBV5-1 with TRBJ2-1, with 8 bases matching TRBD1. Germline V lookup: CDR1 SGHRS, CDR2 YFSETQ. CDR3 size: 16 residues. Germline trimming cut 0 bases from V and 3 bases from J; bases unmatched to any gene: 5.

CDR3: CASSPPGQGDLTLHF. In DNA, the CDR3 is TGTGCCAGCTCACCTCCGGGACAGGGGGATCTCACCCTCCACTTT. The V gene is TRBV18, the J gene TRBJ1-6; TRBD1 matches 11 bases. CDR1 KGHSH and CDR2 LQKENI come from the germline V gene. Trimming cost V 3 bases and J 14 bases; bases outside gene matches: 9. The CDR3 has 15 amino acids. Drawing the rest from reference TRBV18 and TRBJ1-6, the complete variable domain is NAGVMQNPRHLVRRRGQEARLRCSPMKGHSHVYWYRQLPEEGLKFMVYLQKENIIDESGMPKERFSAEFPKEGPSILRIQQVVRGDSAAYFCASSPPGQGDLTLHFGNGTRLTVT.

V gene TRBV5-4 combines with J gene TRBJ1-2; D is undetermined. This CDR3 is 13 amino acids long. The V end lost 4 bases, the J end lost 4 bases, and 11 bases lay between the germline ends. Germline V CDR1 and CDR2: SGHNT, YYREEE (reference sequence). CDR3 region: CASSDDTGYGYTF. For the CDR3, the DNA is TGTGCCAGCAGCGACGACACCGGCTATGGCTACACCTTC.

This sequence joins TRBV5-5 and TRBJ1-2; TRBD1 matches 9 bases. The CDR3 extends over 15 amino acids. CDR1 and CDR2 from the germline V gene are SGHKS and YYEKEE (reference sequence). After removal of 2 bases from V and 4 bases from J, the junction contained 6 bases not matched to a gene. Written as DNA, the CDR3 is TGTGCCAGCAGCTTCCCGGGACAGGGAGGCTATGGCTACACCTTC. Its translation is CASSFPGQGGYGYTF. Full variable domain (missing parts from reference TRBV5-5 and TRBJ1-2): DAGVTQSPTHLIKTRGQQVTLRCSPISGHKSVSWYQQVLGQGPQFIFQYYEKEERGRGNFPDRFSARQFPNYSSELNVNALLLGDSALYLCASSFPGQGGYGYTFGSGTRLTVV.

The CDR3 nucleotides read TGTGCCAGCAGTCTCCCAGGTAACCAGCCCCAGCATTTT. It is translated as CASSLPGNQPQHF. The chain has TRBV6-5 and TRBJ1-5; D remains unclear. Germline CDR1 MNHEY, CDR2 SVGAGI. Trimming cost V 5 bases and J 7 bases, with 12 bases left between them. The CDR3 length is 13 residues.